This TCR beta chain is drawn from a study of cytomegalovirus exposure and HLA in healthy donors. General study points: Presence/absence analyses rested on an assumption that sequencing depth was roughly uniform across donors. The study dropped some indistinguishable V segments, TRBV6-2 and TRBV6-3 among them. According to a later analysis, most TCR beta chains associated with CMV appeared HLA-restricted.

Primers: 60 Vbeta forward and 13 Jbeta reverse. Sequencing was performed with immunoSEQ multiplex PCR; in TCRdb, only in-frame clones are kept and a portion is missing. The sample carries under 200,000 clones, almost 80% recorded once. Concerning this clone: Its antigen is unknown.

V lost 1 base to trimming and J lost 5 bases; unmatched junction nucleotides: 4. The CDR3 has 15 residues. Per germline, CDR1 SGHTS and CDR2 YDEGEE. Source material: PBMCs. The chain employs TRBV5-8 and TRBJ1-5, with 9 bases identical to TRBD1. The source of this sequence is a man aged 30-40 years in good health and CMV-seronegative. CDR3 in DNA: TGTGCCAGCAGCTTGTTGGGACAGGGCCATCAGCCCCAGCATTTT. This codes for CASSLLGQGHQPQHF.